Shown below are 7 T cell receptor beta chains from a single sample sequenced in a study of cytomegalovirus exposure and HLA in healthy donors. A multiplex PCR was run with 60 Vbeta primers and 13 Jbeta primers. The data were produced by immunoSEQ multiplex PCR, yet TCRdb's version contains in-frame clones alone and is incomplete. The sample consists of about 190,000 clones, about 69% of them appearing once. The sample comprised PBMCs. The receptors originated from a young man in good health and CMV-seropositive.

This chain links TRBV5-6 with TRBJ2-1, with unresolved D. Deletions cut 1 base from V and 7 bases from J, with 6 bases between. The CDR3 has 12 residues. The germline CDR1 and CDR2 sequences are SGHDT and YYEEEE. CDR3 nucleotides: TGTGCCAGCAGCTTGCGAGTTAATGAGCAGTTCTTC. It translates to CASSLRVNEQFF.

This chain's CDR3 is CASSSGTGYEQYF. As DNA, the CDR3 is TGCGCCAGCAGCTCTGGGACTGGATACGAGCAGTACTTC. The chain joins TRBV5-1 to TRBJ2-5; TRBD2 might be the D (6 bases). The DNA end lines up better with TRBJ2-7; the J call may be wrong. The V gene's germline CDR1 is SGHRS and CDR2 YFSETQ. CDR3 length: 13 amino acids.

About this clone: This sample also contains other DNA sequences that code for the same CDR3. This chain links TRBV9 with TRBJ1-3; no clear D. V lost 0 bases and J lost 0, with 7 bases in between. Per the germline V gene, CDR1 is SGDLS and CDR2 is YYNGEE. The CDR3 has 15 residues. The CDR3 DNA is TGTGCCAGCAGCGTAGGAGGGCTCTCTGGAAACACCATATATTTT. The encoded protein is CASSVGGLSGNTIYF.

The rearrangement joins TRBV5-5 to TRBJ2-7, with 7 bases matching TRBD2. With 5 bases clipped from V and 0 bases from J, the junction kept 8 bases outside the gene matches. Germline V CDR1 and CDR2: SGHKS, YYEKEE (reference sequence). CDR3 length: 15 amino acids. Written as DNA, the CDR3 is TGTGCCAGCAGTCCTACTAGCGTAAACTCCTACGAGCAGTACTTC. This codes for CASSPTSVNSYEQYF.

The chain links TRBV7-3 to TRBJ1-1; D gene ambiguous. The V end was cut by 1 base, the J end by 1 base, with 4 bases between. The CDR3 contains 13 residues. Germline values: CDR1 SGHTA, CDR2 FQGTGA. CDR3 DNA sequence: TGTGCCAGCAGCTTAAGCAGGAACACTGAAGCTTTCTTT. Residues: CASSLSRNTEAFF.

Only a few counts were recorded for this clone. The J gene is TRBJ1-5, the V gene TRBV4-3; D gene uncertain. CDR3 length equals 13 residues. The V end was cut by 0 bases, the J end by 9 bases, with 9 bases between. The germline V gene has CDR1 LGHNA and CDR2 YSLEER. The CDR3 region has the DNA TGCGCCAGCAGCCAAGAGGTTGGGCCGCCCCAGCATTTT. Amino acid sequence: CASSQEVGPPQHF.

This chain connects TRBV7-9 to TRBJ2-2, with a tentative D call TRBD2 (6 bases). Deletions cut 5 bases from V and 10 bases from J, with 17 bases between. This CDR3 has 14 amino acids. The germline V gene encodes CDR1 SEHNR and CDR2 FQNEAQ (reference sequence). The CDR3 coding sequence is TGTGCCAGCAGCCGGGGACTTCCTTTAGAGGAGCTGTTTTTT. Translated: CASSRGLPLEELFF.